This T cell receptor beta chain was captured by sequencing in a study of cytomegalovirus exposure and HLA in healthy donors (dated by TCRdb to about 2017). Regarding the research as a whole: An earlier analysis of some 600 of the donors reported about 300 Gb of sequence data and some 110 million unique TCR beta sequences obtained from around 180 million T cells. Among the roughly 400 genotyped donors, about 85% belonged to the genetic ancestry cluster associated with self-reported Caucasian donors. A later genetic analysis used genome-wide SNP genotypes for about 60% of the roughly 670 donors, treating that subset as a discovery cohort. Alongside the repertoire data, information on donor age, sex, ethnicity and CMV serostatus was compiled. Class I and class II HLA loci were covered by the typing at four-digit resolution. The number of donors typed differed by locus, with about 620-630 for A, B, C, DRB1 and DQB1, roughly 520 for DQA1, about 610 for DPA1, and 472 for DPB1. High-throughput TCR immunosequencing, statistical association of individual TCRs with disease status, and machine learning were combined to predict cytomegalovirus infection status. An early release that covered approximately 600 HLA-typed donors contained 300 to 350 gigabases of sequencing data and around 80 million unique TCR sequences. Using immunosequencing, the study profiled T cell repertoires from around 680 subjects and related those repertoires to cytomegalovirus serostatus. In the later analysis, no new phenotypic data were used to find candidate immune exposures; instead, reliance was placed on TCR beta sequences and their occurrence across donors. All discovery cohort repertoires had been generated using a single sequencing platform. The study was designed to test whether signatures of past pathogen exposure could be identified by cataloging public T cell receptors. A later analysis re-analyzed previously published TCR beta repertoires from roughly 690 donors and added high-resolution HLA genotyping to study TCR occurrence patterns. Besides the first cohort of more than 650 subjects, a separate validation cohort made up of 120 different subjects was used. Among some 410 genotyped donors of the cohort, an average of 235,054 unique TCR beta nucleotide sequences were sequenced per donor, about a sixth of them non-productive. Roughly 5 DR-DQ haplotypes were handled as single units for association and clustering because linkage in the cohort was strong. To decide whether each TCR beta V gene segment behaved as functional or pseudogenic, an earlier analysis of approximately 600 of the donors relied on high-throughput TCR beta sequencing. Paper-wide results and their limitations: Because some donors lacked HLA typing at each locus, the association tests relied only on the typed subset. The classifier was reported to diagnose cytomegalovirus status with high specificity and sensitivity in both the original and validation cohorts. In a later analysis, the rate of TCR association differed among HLA loci, with DRB1 alleles having the most associated TCRs and HLA-C alleles having the fewest. The 87-base-pair reads could not distinguish some IMGT-functional V segments, including TRBV6-2 and TRBV6-3, so those segments were excluded. The earlier analysis of approximately 540 of the donors excluded over 15 rarely observed V segments, including chromosome 9 orphons, because counts were too low. In an earlier analysis of a few hundred of the donors, most TCR beta V segments were observed in productive rearrangements about 90% or about 30% of the time, broadly matching IMGT annotations. Compared with the roughly 700-donor mean, donors in an Asian-associated ancestry cluster had fewer N-insertions in productive TCRs, according to a later genetic analysis. Three of the identified cytomegalovirus-associated TCR beta chains were confirmed in vitro to be specific for cytomegalovirus antigens. Linkage disequilibrium might explain the correlated functional status among segregating V segments, but an unknown experimental factor could not be ruled out. Strong co-occurrence of HLA alleles, especially DR and DQ, made assigning TCR associations to individual alleles difficult. A cluster of highly shared sequence variants was judged likely to be a technical artifact of the sequencing pipeline. In a later analysis, several top co-occurrence clusters were reported to appear linked to parvovirus B19, influenza, CMV and Epstein-Barr virus. CMV serostatus was the only immune exposure information available for the cohort. In the study, some 160 TCR beta chains were listed as associated with cytomegalovirus. At a false discovery rate of 0.05, a later analysis linked 16,000 or so TCR beta sequences to specific HLA alleles. Presence/absence analyses assumed roughly uniform sequencing depth across donors, an assumption that may not hold. According to the authors, the approach could potentially be generalized to other disease states and immunological phenotypes. In this cohort, only TCR beta chains were sequenced, and detectable features were limited by the absence of alpha or paired-chain data. A further reported finding was that TCR beta sequences accurately predicted the HLA-A and HLA-B alleles for most subjects in the first cohort. V-gene and J-gene trimming of TCR beta chains was associated with a missense DCLRE1C variant in a later genetic analysis, and the association was replicated in an independent cohort. While some public TCRs were present in many individuals, most TCR sequences turned up only very rarely across donors. In a later analysis, HLA-associated TCR beta chains showed more clonal expansion and lower generation probabilities than non-associated chains that were equally common. Most CMV-associated TCR beta chains appeared to be HLA-restricted in a later analysis, and the HLA associations seemed to be driven largely by CMV exposure.

The cohort consisted of 600 to 750 healthy bone marrow donors. At the time of sampling, all cohort members were nominally healthy, though unrecorded immune exposures were likely present. The donor tested CMV seropositive, placing the donor among the 290 or so seropositive members of the cohort. A peripheral blood sample was provided by each donor, and peripheral blood mononuclear cells were used for TCR beta sequencing. Genomic DNA extraction from the blood cell samples was performed with the Qiagen DNeasy Blood Extraction Kit. From its cysteine to its phenylalanine, the CDR3 spans 13 amino acids. Of all the DNA, just the CDR3 is kept, 39 bases in frame from base 1. V is cut by 4 bases and J by 8 bases, and the space between the germline ends is 15 bases. Taken from the germline V gene, the CDR1 and CDR2 loops are SQVTM and ANQGSEA. Libraries came from the immunoSEQ multiplex PCR assay. The multiplex PCR relied on a mix of 60 forward primers for TCR Vbeta segments and 13 reverse primers for TCR Jbeta segments. Amplification of the CDR3 region of rearranged TCR beta genes was performed with a multiplex PCR assay on genomic DNA. The amplified TCR beta libraries were sequenced on the Illumina HiSeq System as 87-base-pair reads. In the authors' own workflow: A later analysis tallied 70 million to 100 million unique TCR beta chains across the 666 repertoires, and around 12 million of those chains were shared by two or more donors. Raw reads were error-corrected and collapsed into unique sequences by a nearest-neighbor algorithm in which closely related sequences were merged to remove PCR and sequencing errors. CDR3 sequences were aligned to IMGT reference sequences to assign V, D and J gene segments. Each retained sequence needed at least a six-nucleotide match to both a V gene segment and a J gene segment. A rearrangement was called productive if the CDR3 had no stop codons and remained in frame with V and J, and every other rearrangement was called non-productive. CDR3 was defined according to IMGT convention as the region running from the second conserved V-encoded cysteine to the conserved J-encoded phenylalanine. Sequences without an unambiguous match to a single V gene segment were excluded from the earlier analysis of several hundred of the donors. An earlier analysis of almost 600 of the donors classified V segments as functional when productive rearrangements were above 56.7% and as segregating when the standard deviation between donors was above 5%. A statistical classification framework was developed to diagnose cytomegalovirus status using the catalog of TCR beta chain sequences. A later analysis assigned V and J genes by comparing TCR nucleotide sequences with IMGT/GENE-DB human TR gene sequences. The TCRdist pipeline was used in a later analysis to assign CDR3 sequences and most-parsimonious VDJ recombination scenarios. In a later analysis, each TCR beta chain was defined by its CDR3 amino acid sequence together with its V-gene family, and reads without a unique V-gene family were excluded. As a way to deal with suspected cross-contamination and a sequencing artifact, a later analysis dropped hundreds of nucleotide sequences that were highly shared and had low generation probability. In a later analysis, a clonal expansion index was calculated for each public chain from normalized within-repertoire ranks of inferred template counts. Generation probabilities in a later analysis came from a VDJ recombination model fitted to out-of-frame rearrangements, and those results were checked against IGoR. In a later analysis, TCR-TCR, TCR-HLA and TCR-CMV co-occurrence was scored with hypergeometric tests, and a repertoire-size bias correction was applied to TCR pairs. In a later analysis, false discovery rates were estimated by permuting HLA or CMV assignments 20 times. In a later analysis, co-occurring TCRs were grouped with DBSCAN, and TCRdist sequence similarity was added when clustering was performed within HLA-allele-positive subsets. For co-occurrence clustering, repertoires with fewer than 30,000 or more than 120,000 public chains were excluded, along with five or six repertoires with anomalous nucleotide sharing. Not all clones reach the TCRdb copy of this immuneACCESS table, which keeps in-frame sequences only. Checked studies attribute under half of the gap to unresolved V genes and leave the rest unexplained. V, J and clone size were drawn from that table, and D and trimming were deduced from the DNA. In this sample the table shows about 71,000 clones, approximately 70% of which occur a single time. 9.7% of the sample is in the top ten clones.

A few counts support this clone. Its target antigen remains unknown. Per-nucleotide qualities are absent, and no much larger clonotype sits a single base away. The chain joins TRBV29-1 to TRBJ1-3; perhaps TRBD1 is the D gene, with 6 bases matching. This sequence originates from a woman in her forties or fifties in good health and CMV-seropositive. The sequenced sample was PBMCs. The CDR3 protein: CSVVVQGKDTIYF. The base sequence is TGCAGCGTTGTCGTCCAGGGGAAGGACACCATATATTTT.